One sample yielded the 12 T cell receptor beta chains listed below, sequenced in a study of T cells after yellow fever vaccination. TCRdb processed the 5' RACE reads anew with MiXCR; each CDR3 protein has one entry. The table lists under 250,000 distinct CDR3 sequences, less than 9% of them singletons. The sequencing used CD4+ T cells sorted from PBMCs, collected 15 days after the yellow fever booster vaccination. Receptor source: a man aged 25 to 40 who received the YFV17D yellow fever vaccine.

This clonotype was picked up a small number of times. This sequence joins TRBV20-1 and TRBJ1-4; 8 nucleotides agree with TRBD1. Germline-derived CDR1 and CDR2 are DFQATT and SNEGSKA (reference sequence). There are 14 residues in the CDR3. J gave up 7 bases and V 2 bases, and 6 bases lay outside the gene matches. CDR3 protein: CSARRAGGFEKLFF. For the CDR3, the DNA is TGCAGTGCTAGAAGGGCAGGGGGCTTTGAAAAACTGTTTTTT.

This chain links TRBV12-3 or TRBV12-4 with TRBJ1-1; no reliable D call. This CDR3 is built from 13 residues. Trimming removed 0 bases from V and 11 bases from J, with 13 bases in between. CDR3 residues: CASSLAVGIGAFF. The CDR3 nucleotides read TGTGCCAGCAGTTTAGCGGTAGGGATTGGGGCTTTCTTT.

In its sample, this clonotype was seen many times. This chain uses TRBV7-2 with TRBJ2-7, with D maybe TRBD2 (5 bases). The CDR3 extends over 14 amino acids. Between the trimmed V and J ends, which lost 4 bases and 0 bases, there was a span of 10 bases. Per the germline V gene, CDR1 is SGHTA and CDR2 is FQGNSA. Here the CDR3 reads CASSSKRYSYEQYF. DNA of the CDR3: TGTGCCAGCAGCTCGAAGCGGTACTCCTACGAGCAGTACTTC.

Regarding this clonotype: At one end the junction does not follow the germline gene, possibly because of a read error. The CDR3: CASSQDFSESQYF. CDR3 in DNA: TGCGCCAGCAGCCAAGACTTTTCGGAGAGCCAGTACTTC. V gene TRBV4-3 combines with J gene TRBJ2-5; D is uncertain. Germline V gene data show CDR1 as LGHNA and CDR2 as YSLEER. The CDR3 has 13 amino acids.

The CDR3 nucleotides are TGTGCCAGCAGTTTCCAAGGACAGGGACGTTTGGATACGCAGTATTTT. It codes for CASSFQGQGRLDTQYF. V gene TRBV12-3 or TRBV12-4 combines with J gene TRBJ2-3, with TRBD1 identical over 8 bases. This CDR3 has 16 residues. J lost 6 bases, V lost 3 bases, and 11 bases had no gene match.

V gene TRBV7-6 combines with J gene TRBJ1-2; TRBD1 matches 8 bases. CDR3 size: 14 residues. Germline V CDR1 and CDR2: SGHVS, FNYEAQ. V shed 0 bases, J shed 7 bases, and the junction held 4 bases outside the gene matches. The CDR3 here is CASSLAQGARGYTF. CDR3 DNA: TGTGCCAGCAGCTTAGCGCAGGGGGCGCGTGGCTACACCTTC. The whole variable domain, remainder taken from reference TRBV7-6 and TRBJ1-2, is GAGVSQSPRYKVTKRGQDVALRCDPISGHVSLYWYRQALGQGPEFLTYFNYEAQQDKSGLPNDRFSAERPEGSISTLTIQRTEQRDSAMYRCASSLAQGARGYTFGSGTRLTVV.

This clonotype appeared many times. V gene TRBV12-3 or TRBV12-4 combines with J gene TRBJ2-3; 11 bases are shared with TRBD2. Trimming cost V 6 bases and J 5 bases; bases outside gene matches: 7. The CDR3 loop spans 15 amino acids. CDR3 in amino acids: CASRSPGLAGDTQYF. For the CDR3, the DNA is TGTGCCAGCAGAAGCCCTGGACTAGCGGGAGATACGCAGTATTTT.

A remark on this clonotype: This could be a read error, since a much larger clone is one nucleotide away. This sequence joins TRBV6-1 and TRBJ2-2; D might be TRBD1 (6 bases). CDR3 length equals 15 residues. Germline assignment: CDR1 MNHNS and CDR2 SASEGT. As DNA, the CDR3 is TGTGCCAGCAGCCAAGGACAGTTTCGGTCCGGGGCGCTGTTTTTT. It translates to CASSQGQFRSGALFF.

CDR3 in amino acids: CASSYSNGRDSPLHF. DNA for the CDR3: TGTGCCAGCAGTTACTCGAATGGGCGGGATTCACCCCTCCACTTT. The chain uses TRBV6-5 and TRBJ1-6; D ambiguous. Trimming left V 0 bases short and J 8 bases short, with 11 bases between. CDR3 length equals 15 residues. Germline V gene data show CDR1 as MNHEY and CDR2 as SVGAGI.

J is TRBJ1-3 and V is TRBV5-5; 7 bases match TRBD1. Per germline, CDR1 SGHKS and CDR2 YYEKEE (reference sequence). The CDR3 has 15 residues. The V gene end was trimmed by 4 bases and the J gene end by 0 bases; junction bases not matched to a gene: 4. The CDR3 DNA sequence: TGTGCCAGCAGCGCCCGGGACAGCTCTGGAAACACCATATATTTT. Protein: CASSARDSSGNTIYF.

J is TRBJ1-4 and V is TRBV5-1; D is ambiguous. The V gene's germline CDR1 is SGHRS and CDR2 YFSETQ. The CDR3 extends over 15 amino acids. V lost 0 bases to trimming and J lost 5 bases, with 11 bases between them. CDR3 bases: TGCGCCAGCAGCTTGGCCAGTGGGCGCAATGAAAAACTGTTTTTT. It encodes CASSLASGRNEKLFF. The entire variable domain, with the rest obtained from reference TRBV5-1 and TRBJ1-4, is as follows: KAGVTQTPRYLIKTRGQQVTLSCSPISGHRSVSWYQQTPGQGLQFLFEYFSETQRNKGNFPGRFSGRQFSNSRSEMNVSTLELGDSALYLCASSLASGRNEKLFFGSGTQLSVL.

There are a few counts of this clonotype. The chain uses TRBV7-2 and TRBJ1-5; D might be TRBD1 (6 bases). The germline V gene encodes CDR1 SGHTA and CDR2 FQGNSA. Between the trimmed V and J ends, which lost 1 base and 8 bases, there was a span of 15 bases. This CDR3 comprises 15 residues. CDR3 DNA sequence: TGTGCCAGCAGCTTAGATACAGGGCAATCTAAGCCCCAGCATTTT. Amino acids: CASSLDTGQSKPQHF.